The entry below describes one TCR beta chain. In the authors' workflow: Cell counts per sample came from amplifying reference gene primers. TCRdb's table, derived via immunoSEQ multiplex PCR, lists solely in-frame clones and lacks some. That table gives V, J and clone size, and the DNA gave D and trimming. The table lists about 55,000 clones, roughly four fifths of them singletons. The data were obtained in a study of blood T cell repertoires in COVID-19. The CDR3 covers 13 residues. The V end lost 9 bases, the J end lost 1 base, and 11 bases lay between the germline ends. Germline V gene sequence: CDR1 SGHDT, CDR2 YYEEEE.

This receptor was obtained from a woman between 55 and 75 years old with acute or convalescent COVID-19. Sequences were obtained from peripheral blood. The chain links TRBV5-6 to TRBJ2-1; the D gene is possibly TRBD2 (6 bases). The CDR3 DNA reads as TGTGCCACCGGGAGCGGGTCCTACAATGAGCAGTTCTTC. Translating gives CATGSGSYNEQFF.